Listed below are T cell receptor beta chains from one sample, sequenced in a study of OX40 agonist ivuxolimab in advanced cancers. The table came from immunoSEQ multiplex PCR; TCRdb's copy has only in-frame clones and leaves some out. The repertoire holds tens of thousands of clones, about 90% seen once, with around 2% in the top ten. The sequences come from CD4+ or CD8+ T cells sorted from blood, collected in a trial of the OX40 agonist ivuxolimab. The receptors shown here come from an adult with an advanced solid tumor such as melanoma, head and neck, liver or kidney cancer. The CDR3 runs from the conserved cysteine through the conserved F or W. A D gene is named only where the DNA matches it firmly. Some rows mark clone size as missing; the rest say once, few, many or name a class of expanded clone.

>TRBV29-1|TRBD1|TRBJ2-5|-
TGCAGCGTGGTTGGACAGGGACAAGAGACCCAGTACTTC
CSVVGQGQETQYF
>TRBV29-1|-|TRBJ1-1|-
TGCAGCGCTTGGGGGGCCTTGAACACTGAAGCTTTCTTT
CSAWGALNTEAFF
>TRBV10-3|-|TRBJ2-1|-
TGTGCCCTACGGCGAGCGCCCAACAATGAGCAGTTCTTC
CALRRAPNNEQFF
>TRBV27|-|TRBJ1-1|once
TGTGCCAGCCGCGTGGGACGAGGAAGCCCGAACACTGAAGCTTTCTTT
CASRVGRGSPNTEAFF
>TRBV7-8|TRBD2|TRBJ2-5|-
TGTGCCAGCAGCTCACTAGCGGGATTCCAAGAGACCCAGTACTTC
CASSSLAGFQETQYF
>TRBV6-5|TRBD1|TRBJ1-2|once
TGTGCCAGCCTGGGACAGGGAGGGGGCTACACCTTC
CASLGQGGGYTF
>TRBV7-6|TRBD2|TRBJ2-5|-
TGTGCCAGCAGCTCCCGCGGCGGGAGGCAAGAGACCCAGTACTTC
CASSSRGGRQETQYF
>TRBV7-8|TRBD1|TRBJ2-2|-
TGTGCCAGCAGCCCGACAGGGGCGAACACCGGGGAGCTGTTTTTT
CASSPTGANTGELFF
>TRBV30|-|TRBJ2-1|-
TGTGCCTGGAGTGGGAGGGGGCAGGGGAATGAGCAGTTCTTC
CAWSGRGQGNEQFF
>TRBV11-3|-|TRBJ1-6|-
TGTGCCAGCAGCTTAGATCAGGATTCACCCCTCCACTTT
CASSLDQDSPLHF
>TRBV6-6|-|TRBJ2-7|-
TGTGCCAGCAAAGACGATACCTACGAGCAGTACTTC
CASKDDTYEQYF
>TRBV11-2|-|TRBJ2-1|-
TGTGCCAGCAGCTTAGATCTAGGCGGACAGTTCTACAATGAGCAGTTCTTC
CASSLDLGGQFYNEQFF
>TRBV29-1|TRBD1|TRBJ1-1|-
TGCAGCGTTGAACCGACAGGGGGGTGGACTGAAGCTTTCTTT
CSVEPTGGWTEAFF
>TRBV19|-|TRBJ2-2|-
TGTGCCAGTAGCCGGGCAGGAGCGGTGAACACCGGGGAGCTGTTTTTT
CASSRAGAVNTGELFF
>TRBV2|-|TRBJ1-5|few
TGTGCCAGCAGTTTTGACCTGGGGTCCCAGCATTTT
CASSFDLGSQHF
>TRBV7-9|TRBD2|TRBJ2-3|-
TGTGCCAGCAGCCCCCAGCGGGGGGGCGGAGATACGCAGTATTTT
CASSPQRGGGDTQYF
>TRBV2|TRBD2|TRBJ2-2|-
TGTGCCAGCACTAGCGGGAGGCTGGCCGGGGAGCTGTTTTTT
CASTSGRLAGELFF
>TRBV10-3|TRBD2|TRBJ2-2|-
TGTGCCATCAGTGGGGCTGACACTAGCGGGCATATCACCGGGGAGCTGTTTTTT
CAISGADTSGHITGELFF
>TRBV9|TRBD2|TRBJ2-1|-
TGTGCCAGCAGCCCGACTAGCGGTACCTACAATGAGCAGTTCTTC
CASSPTSGTYNEQFF
>TRBV5-1|-|TRBJ2-3|few
TGCGCCAGCAGCTTGTACGGGGGTTTCACAGATACGCAGTATTTT
CASSLYGGFTDTQYF
>TRBV30|-|TRBJ1-6|-
TGTGCCTGGAAATCAGGAGGTGATTCACCCCTCCACTTT
CAWKSGGDSPLHF
>TRBV7-8|TRBD1|TRBJ1-1|-
TGTGCCAGCAGCCCCCAGGACAGGGGCGAGAACACTGAAGCTTTCTTT
CASSPQDRGENTEAFF
>TRBV28|TRBD1|TRBJ1-4|-
TGTGCCAGCAGTTTAGGGACAGCGACCGGAAATGAAAAACTGTTTTTT
CASSLGTATGNEKLFF
>TRBV7-9|-|TRBJ2-7|-
TGTGCCAGCAGCTCCGGGTGGGATTTGGGGGAGCAGTACTTC
CASSSGWDLGEQYF
>TRBV28|-|TRBJ2-7|-
TGTGCCAGCAGTCCCCAGCTCTACGAGCAGTACTTC
CASSPQLYEQYF
>TRBV2|-|TRBJ2-2|-
TGTGCCAGCAGTGTTCAGGGGTTGGGAAACACCGGGGAGCTGTTTTTT
CASSVQGLGNTGELFF
>TRBV25-1|-|TRBJ2-5|-
TGTGCCAGCAGTGATATGGCGGCGGAGAAAGAGACCCAGTACTTC
CASSDMAAEKETQYF
>TRBV4-1|-|TRBJ1-6|-
TGCGCCAGCAGCCAAGTCCCTAGGTCCCACAAGAATTCACCCCTCCACTTT
CASSQVPRSHKNSPLHF
>TRBV6-1|TRBD1|TRBJ1-5|-
TGTGCCAGCAGTGGGACAGGGAATCAGCCCCAGCATTTT
CASSGTGNQPQHF
>TRBV19|-|TRBJ1-1|few
TGTGCCAGTAGTATGTCCCCGACAGGTCGAGATACTGAAGCTTTCTTT
CASSMSPTGRDTEAFF
>TRBV10-3|-|TRBJ1-5|-
TGTGCCATCAGTGAGTCCGGAAAGGGTAATCAGCCCCAGCATTTT
CAISESGKGNQPQHF
>TRBV10-3|-|TRBJ1-4|-
TGTGCCATCAGAGACGGAACTAATGAAAAACTGTTTTTT
CAIRDGTNEKLFF
>TRBV11-2|TRBD1|TRBJ1-6|-
TGTGCCAGCAGCTTAGATCGACAGGGCTATAATTCACCCCTCCACTTT
CASSLDRQGYNSPLHF
>TRBV7-2|-|TRBJ2-7|-
TGTGCCAGCAGCTTAGCGCGGGACTACGAGCAGTACTTC
CASSLARDYEQYF
>TRBV4-1|TRBD2|TRBJ2-1|-
TGCGCCAGCAGCCGCAATAGCGGGAGTATCTACAATGAGCAGTTCTTC
CASSRNSGSIYNEQFF
>TRBV6-1|-|TRBJ2-5|-
TGTGCCAGCAGTGATAACGGGACACCAGAAGAGACCCAGTACTTC
CASSDNGTPEETQYF
>TRBV12-5|-|TRBJ2-2|-
TGTGCTAGTGGTTTAAGTCAGGGCGGTGGCACCGGGGAGCTGTTTTTT
CASGLSQGGGTGELFF
>TRBV19|TRBD1|TRBJ1-2|-
TGTGCCAGTAGTGACAGGGGTGACTATGGCTACACCTTC
CASSDRGDYGYTF
>TRBV6-1|-|TRBJ2-1|once
TGTGCCAGCAGTGACCAGGGAACTGAATACAATGAGCAGTTCTTC
CASSDQGTEYNEQFF
>TRBV18|-|TRBJ1-1|-
TGTGCCAGCTCACCAAGGGACGGAATGAACACTGAAGCTTTCTTT
CASSPRDGMNTEAFF